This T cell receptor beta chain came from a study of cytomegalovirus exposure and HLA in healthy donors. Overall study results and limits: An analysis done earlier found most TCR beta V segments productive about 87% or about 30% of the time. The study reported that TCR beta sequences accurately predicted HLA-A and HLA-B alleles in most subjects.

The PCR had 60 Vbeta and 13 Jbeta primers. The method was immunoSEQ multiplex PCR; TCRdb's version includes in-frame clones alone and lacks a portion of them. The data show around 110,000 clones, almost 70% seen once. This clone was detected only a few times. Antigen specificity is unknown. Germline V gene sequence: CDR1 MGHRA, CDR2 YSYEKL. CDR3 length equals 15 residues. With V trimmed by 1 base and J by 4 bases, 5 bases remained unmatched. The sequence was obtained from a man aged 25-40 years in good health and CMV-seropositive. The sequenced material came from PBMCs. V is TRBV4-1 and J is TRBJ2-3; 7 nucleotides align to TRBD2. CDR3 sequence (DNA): TGCGCCAGCAGCCAAGTTGCGGGAGTGGCAGATACGCAGTATTTT. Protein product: CASSQVAGVADTQYF.